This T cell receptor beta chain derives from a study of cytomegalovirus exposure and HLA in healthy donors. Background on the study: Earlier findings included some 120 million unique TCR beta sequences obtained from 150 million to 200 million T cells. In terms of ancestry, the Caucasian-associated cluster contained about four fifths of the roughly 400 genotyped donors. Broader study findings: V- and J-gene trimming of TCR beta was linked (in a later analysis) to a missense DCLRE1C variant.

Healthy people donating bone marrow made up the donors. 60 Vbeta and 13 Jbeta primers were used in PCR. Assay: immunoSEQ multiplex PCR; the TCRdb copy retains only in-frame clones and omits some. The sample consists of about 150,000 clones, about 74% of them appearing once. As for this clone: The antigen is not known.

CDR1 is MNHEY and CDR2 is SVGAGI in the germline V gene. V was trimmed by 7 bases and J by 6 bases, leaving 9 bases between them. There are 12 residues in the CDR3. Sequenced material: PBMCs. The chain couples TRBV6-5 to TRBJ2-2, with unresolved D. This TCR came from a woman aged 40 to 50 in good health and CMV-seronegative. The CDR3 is CASKLLPGELFF. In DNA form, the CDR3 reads TGTGCCAGCAAGCTGCTTCCCGGGGAGCTGTTTTTT.